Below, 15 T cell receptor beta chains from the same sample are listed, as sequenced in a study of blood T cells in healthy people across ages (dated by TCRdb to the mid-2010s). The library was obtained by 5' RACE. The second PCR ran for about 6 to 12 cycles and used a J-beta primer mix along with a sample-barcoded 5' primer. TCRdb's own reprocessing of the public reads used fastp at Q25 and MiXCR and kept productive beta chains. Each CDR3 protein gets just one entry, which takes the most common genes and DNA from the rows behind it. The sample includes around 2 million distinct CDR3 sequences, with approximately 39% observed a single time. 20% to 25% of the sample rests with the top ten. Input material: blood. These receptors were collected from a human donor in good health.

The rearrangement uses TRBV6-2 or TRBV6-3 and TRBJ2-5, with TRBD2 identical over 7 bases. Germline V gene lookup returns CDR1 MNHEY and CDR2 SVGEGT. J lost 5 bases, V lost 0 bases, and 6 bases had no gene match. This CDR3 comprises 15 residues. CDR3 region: CASSYSRGGAETQYF. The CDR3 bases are TGTGCCAGCAGTTACTCCCGCGGGGGTGCGGAGACCCAGTACTTC.

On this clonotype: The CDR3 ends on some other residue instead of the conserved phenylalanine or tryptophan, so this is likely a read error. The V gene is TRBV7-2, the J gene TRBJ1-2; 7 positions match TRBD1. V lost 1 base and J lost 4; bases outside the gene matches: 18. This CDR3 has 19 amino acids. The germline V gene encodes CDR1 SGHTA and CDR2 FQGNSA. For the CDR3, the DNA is TGTGCCAGCAGCTTAGGTATTGGAGGGGGCGTGGGATCGTCCTATGGCTACACCTGC. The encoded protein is CASSLGIGGGVGSSYGYTC.

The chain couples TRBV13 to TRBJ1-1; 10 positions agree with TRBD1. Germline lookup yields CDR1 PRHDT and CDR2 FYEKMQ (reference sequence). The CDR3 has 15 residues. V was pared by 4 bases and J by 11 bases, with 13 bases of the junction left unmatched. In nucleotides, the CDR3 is TGTGCCAGCAGCTCCCCCGGACAGGGGGAGCGATGGGCTTTCTTT. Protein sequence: CASSSPGQGERWAFF.

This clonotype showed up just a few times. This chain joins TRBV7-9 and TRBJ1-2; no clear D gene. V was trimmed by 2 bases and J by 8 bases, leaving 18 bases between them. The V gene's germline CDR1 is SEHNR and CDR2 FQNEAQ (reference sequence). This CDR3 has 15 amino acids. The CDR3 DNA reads TGTGCCAGCAGCTTAAGCGCGGACGTGCTATTGGGCTACACCTTC. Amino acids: CASSLSADVLLGYTF.

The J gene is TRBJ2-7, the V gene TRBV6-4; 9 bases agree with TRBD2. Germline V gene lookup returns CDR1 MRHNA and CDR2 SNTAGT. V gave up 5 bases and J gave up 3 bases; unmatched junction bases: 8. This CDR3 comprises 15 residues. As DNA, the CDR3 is TGTGCCAGCAGTCCGGTAGCGGGGGACCTCTACGAGCAGTACTTC. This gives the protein CASSPVAGDLYEQYF.

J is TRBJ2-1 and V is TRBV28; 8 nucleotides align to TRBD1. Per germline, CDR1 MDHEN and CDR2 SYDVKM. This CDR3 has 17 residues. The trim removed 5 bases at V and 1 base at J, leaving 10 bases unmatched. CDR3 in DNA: TGTGCCAGCAGTACATCCCTCAGGGGGCGATCCTACAATGAGCAGTTCTTC. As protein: CASSTSLRGRSYNEQFF.

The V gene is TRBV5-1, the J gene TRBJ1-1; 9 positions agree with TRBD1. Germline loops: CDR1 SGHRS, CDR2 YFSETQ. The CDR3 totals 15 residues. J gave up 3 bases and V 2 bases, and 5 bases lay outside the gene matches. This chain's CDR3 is CASSFGQGKDTEAFF. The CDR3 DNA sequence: TGCGCCAGCAGCTTCGGACAGGGGAAAGACACTGAAGCTTTCTTT.

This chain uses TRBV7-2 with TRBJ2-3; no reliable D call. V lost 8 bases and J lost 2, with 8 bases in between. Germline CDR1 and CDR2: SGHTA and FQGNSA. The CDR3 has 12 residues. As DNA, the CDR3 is TGTGCCAGCTGCTCAAACACAGATACGCAGTATTTT. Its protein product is CASCSNTDTQYF.

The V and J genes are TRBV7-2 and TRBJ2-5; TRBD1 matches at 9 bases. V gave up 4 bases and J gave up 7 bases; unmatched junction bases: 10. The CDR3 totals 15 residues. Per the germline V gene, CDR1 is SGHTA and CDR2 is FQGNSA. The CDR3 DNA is TGTGCCAGCAGCTCAACGAGGACAGGGGAGGGGACCCAGTACTTC. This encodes CASSSTRTGEGTQYF.

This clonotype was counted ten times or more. Here the CDR3 DNA reads TGCAGTGCTAGGAGGGGAGACACTGAAGCTTTCTTT. It is translated as CSARRGDTEAFF. V is TRBV20-1 and J is TRBJ1-1; weak D call: TRBD1 (5 bases). The V end was cut by 3 bases, the J end by 3 bases, with 8 bases between. Per germline, CDR1 DFQATT and CDR2 SNEGSKA (reference sequence). The CDR3 runs to 12 residues.

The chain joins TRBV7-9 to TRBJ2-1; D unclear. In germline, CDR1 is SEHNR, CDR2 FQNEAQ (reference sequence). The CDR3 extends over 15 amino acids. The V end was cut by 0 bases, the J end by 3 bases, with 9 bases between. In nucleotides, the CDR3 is TGTGCCAGCAGCTTAGCTCCAGGAGTCTACAATGAGCAGTTCTTC. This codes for CASSLAPGVYNEQFF.

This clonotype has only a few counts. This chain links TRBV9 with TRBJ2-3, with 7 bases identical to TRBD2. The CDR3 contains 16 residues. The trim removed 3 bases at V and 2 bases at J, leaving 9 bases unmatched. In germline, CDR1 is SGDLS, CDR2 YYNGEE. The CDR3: CASSGRLASYTDTQYF. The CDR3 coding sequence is TGTGCCAGCAGCGGACGACTAGCCTCCTACACAGATACGCAGTATTTT.

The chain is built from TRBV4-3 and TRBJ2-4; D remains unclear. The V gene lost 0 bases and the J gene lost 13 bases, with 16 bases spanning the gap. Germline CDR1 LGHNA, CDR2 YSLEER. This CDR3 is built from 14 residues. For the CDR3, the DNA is TGCGCCAGCAGCCAAGAGTTTGGGTGGAAGGAGCAGTACTTC. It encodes CASSQEFGWKEQYF.

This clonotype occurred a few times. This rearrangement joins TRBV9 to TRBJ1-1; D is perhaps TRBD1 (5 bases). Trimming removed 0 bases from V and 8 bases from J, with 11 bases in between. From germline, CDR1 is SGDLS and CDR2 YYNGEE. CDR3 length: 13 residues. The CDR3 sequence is CASSVAGDSEAFF. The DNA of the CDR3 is TGTGCCAGCAGCGTAGCGGGAGACAGCGAAGCTTTCTTT. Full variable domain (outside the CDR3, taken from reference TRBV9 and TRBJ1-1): DSGVTQTPKHLITATGQRVTLRCSPRSGDLSVYWYQQSLDQGLQFLIQYYNGEERAKGNILERFSAQQFPDLHSELNLSSLELGDSALYFCASSVAGDSEAFFGQGTRLTVV.

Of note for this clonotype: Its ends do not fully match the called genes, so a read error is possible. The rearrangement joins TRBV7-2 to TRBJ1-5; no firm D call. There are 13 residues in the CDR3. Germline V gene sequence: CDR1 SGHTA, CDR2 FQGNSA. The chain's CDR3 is CVSSPHPNQPQHF. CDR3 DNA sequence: TGTGTCAGCAGCCCCCACCCCAATCAGCCCCAGCATTTT.